This T cell receptor beta chain was observed in a study of early T cells in non-severe SARS-CoV-2 infection. General observations from the study: Database matching using VDJdb favored anti-spike CD8 responses, with private and CD4 specificities left missing.

This clonotype has at least ten counts. Its matching antigen is unknown. CDR3 length equals 17 residues. V shed 0 bases, J shed 4 bases, and the junction held 8 bases outside the gene matches. The V gene's germline CDR1 is MNHEY and CDR2 SVGEGT. Separate cDNA molecules each had unique molecular identifiers attached to them. TCRdb redid the calling of the 5' RACE reads with MiXCR, one entry per CDR3 protein. This table holds roughly 35,000 distinct CDR3 sequences, 3.5% to 4% found once. The sample consisted of whole blood. This receptor was taken from an adult who was a healthcare worker with PCR-confirmed SARS-CoV-2 infection or an uninfected control (not recorded which). This rearrangement joins TRBV6-2 or TRBV6-3 to TRBJ1-1; 10 bases map to TRBD1. CDR3 in DNA: TGTGCCAGCAGTTACTCGAGGACAGGGGGTTGGAGCACTGAAGCTTTCTTT. Amino acid sequence: CASSYSRTGGWSTEAFF.